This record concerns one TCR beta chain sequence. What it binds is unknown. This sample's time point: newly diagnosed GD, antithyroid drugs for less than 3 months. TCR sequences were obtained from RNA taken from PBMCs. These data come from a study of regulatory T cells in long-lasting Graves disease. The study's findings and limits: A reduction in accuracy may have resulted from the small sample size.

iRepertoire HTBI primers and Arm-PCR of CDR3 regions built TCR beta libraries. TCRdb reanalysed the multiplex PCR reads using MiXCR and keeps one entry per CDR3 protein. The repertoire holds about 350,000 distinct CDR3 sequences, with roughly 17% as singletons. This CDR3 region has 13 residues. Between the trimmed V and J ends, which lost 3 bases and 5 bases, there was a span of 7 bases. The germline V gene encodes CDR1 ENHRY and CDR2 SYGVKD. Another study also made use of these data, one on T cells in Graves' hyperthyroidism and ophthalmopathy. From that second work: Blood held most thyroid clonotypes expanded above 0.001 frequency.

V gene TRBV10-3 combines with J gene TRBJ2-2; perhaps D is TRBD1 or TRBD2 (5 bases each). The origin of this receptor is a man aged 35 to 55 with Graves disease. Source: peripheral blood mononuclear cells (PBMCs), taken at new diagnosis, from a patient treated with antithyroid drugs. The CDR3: CAISEEGTGELFF. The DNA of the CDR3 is TGTGCCATCAGTGAAGAGGGGACCGGGGAGCTGTTTTTT.